This is a list of T cell receptor beta chains from one sample in a study of response to subunit inactivated influenza vaccine. TCRdb fed the RT-PCR reads into MiXCR, producing one record per CDR3 protein. The sample has roughly 170,000 distinct CDR3 sequences, about 9.3% seen once; the top ten hold roughly a tenth. This material consisted of non-naive T cells sorted from PBMCs, taken on the day of vaccination. All receptors come from a man in his forties or fifties who received an inactivated influenza vaccine. The CDR3 runs from the conserved cysteine through the conserved F or W.

>TRBV7-9|TRBJ1-1
CASSLEGGGSTEAFF
>TRBV7-8|TRBJ2-7
CASSLSHTIREQYF
>TRBV3-1|TRBJ2-3
CASSPQAGGADTQYF
>TRBV6-2/TRBV6-3|TRBJ2-5
CASSYPGLQGIRETQYF
>TRBV28|TRBJ1-5
CASSLGEAGTGRRQPQHF
>TRBV5-1|TRBJ2-3
CASSPPGNTDTQYF
>TRBV10-3|TRBJ1-2
CAISEDRTYGYTF
>TRBV7-9|TRBJ1-2
CASSSSGGKNGYTF
>TRBV21-1|TRBJ1-4
CASSLDGSNEKLFF
>TRBV2|TRBJ2-1
CASMPRGGLPEQFF
>TRBV20-1|TRBJ2-2
CSAPPLEGNTGELFF
>TRBV5-1|TRBJ1-4
CASRGTATNEKLFF
>TRBV6-4|TRBJ1-2
CASSETVSGTYGYTF
>TRBV5-1|TRBJ1-6
CASSLAQGDNSPLHF
>TRBV18|TRBJ1-2
CASSPKSAGYTF
>TRBV7-9|TRBJ2-1
CASRPNTGGGEQFF
>TRBV15|TRBJ2-3
CATSRDRSSGGLGFSTDTQYF
>TRBV20-1|TRBJ2-4
CSARDYPSGRVNIQYF
>TRBV12-3/TRBV12-4|TRBJ2-1
CASGKGTSGYNEQFF
>TRBV6-1|TRBJ1-4
CASSITGGTNEKLFF
>TRBV20-1|TRBJ2-3
CSATTGGWTDTQYF
>TRBV4-3|TRBJ2-1
CASSQGGGREQFF
>TRBV7-8|TRBJ1-2
CASSLDRYGYTF
>TRBV5-6|TRBJ2-6
CASSLGASGANVLTF
>TRBV19|TRBJ2-1
CASSIGRYNEQFF
>TRBV11-2|TRBJ2-1
CASSLLQGAMEQFF
>TRBV5-1|TRBJ1-3
CASSSSPGSPGNTIYF
>TRBV20-1|TRBJ1-5
CSGTGDSNQPQHF
>TRBV20-1|TRBJ2-7
CSARRGNREPYEQYF
>TRBV20-1|TRBJ1-3
CSARQGSGNTIYF
>TRBV12-3/TRBV12-4|TRBJ1-1
CASTPGHQNTEAFF
>TRBV5-4|TRBJ2-1
CASSSLLAQGANNEQFF
>TRBV20-1|TRBJ1-1
CSAQQGAQTEAFF
>TRBV12-3/TRBV12-4|TRBJ1-2
CASSHPGGGYGYTF
>TRBV29-1|TRBJ2-7
CSVGTSGRDYEQYF
>TRBV7-9|TRBJ2-7
CASSLISGEQYF
>TRBV7-2|TRBJ1-2
CASSLDKGYTF
>TRBV6-2/TRBV6-3|TRBJ2-1
CASSLELISSYNEQFF
>TRBV4-2|TRBJ1-4
CASSQESWGTGNEKLFF
>TRBV9|TRBJ2-2
CASSRQPVNTGELFF
>TRBV6-1|TRBJ2-3
CASRLSPASGPDTQYF
>TRBV6-5|TRBJ2-2
CASSNRGREVSGELFF